The clone carrying this T cell receptor (beta chain) came up many times. Its antigen is currently unknown. These data come from a study of T cells in Graves' hyperthyroidism and ophthalmopathy. The wider study: Peripheral blood was taken when the disease was first diagnosed, before any treatment began. Broader study findings: Blood samples included most of the expanded thyroid clonotypes exceeding 0.001. The model's output predicted ophthalmopathy at a median of approximately 6.5 months prior to onset.

The germline V gene encodes CDR1 SGHTA and CDR2 FQGTGA. V shed 0 bases and J 1 base; nucleotides not matched to a gene: 4. The CDR3 contains 16 residues. In making diagnoses, clinical symptoms, serum thyroxine and TRAb, thyroid ultrasound and orbital computed tomography were all used. Template material for amplifying TCR beta CDR3 regions consisted of RNA transcripts. An initial round of RT-PCR targeting the TCR CDR3 relied on the HTBI primer set. TCRdb recomputed calls from the multiplex PCR reads with MiXCR, one row per CDR3 protein. The data contain 600,000 or so distinct CDR3 sequences, roughly 15% of them singletons.

This clonotype originated in a woman between 45 and 60 years old with Graves' ophthalmopathy. This chain links TRBV7-3 with TRBJ2-3; 7 nucleotides align to TRBD2. Material for sequencing was blood. The CDR3 sequence is CASSLTRGSGTDTQYF. CDR3 bases: TGTGCCAGCAGCTTAACGCGGGGGTCAGGCACAGATACGCAGTATTTT.